Presented here are 3 T cell receptor beta chains from one specimen sequenced in a study of cytomegalovirus exposure and HLA in healthy donors. Both 60 Vbeta primers and 13 Jbeta primers went into the PCR. Method: immunoSEQ multiplex PCR; TCRdb's copy keeps in-frame clones and lacks some. Seen here are roughly 130,000 clones, around 83% observed once, and the top ten hold around 1.3%. Source material: PBMCs. The origin of the receptors is a girl aged 2-10 years in good health and CMV-seronegative.

This chain uses TRBV5-1 with TRBJ2-1; TRBD1 aligns across 8 bases. The CDR3 is 15 residues long. Per the germline V gene, CDR1 is SGHRS and CDR2 is YFSETQ. J gave up 9 bases and V 0 bases, and 8 bases lay outside the gene matches. DNA for the CDR3: TGCGCCAGCAGCTTGGTTCAGGGGGCCAGCGGTGAGCAGTTCTTC. Its translation: CASSLVQGASGEQFF.

This chain connects TRBV11-2 to TRBJ2-1, with TRBD2 identical over 11 bases. V lost 5 bases, J lost 4 bases, and 7 bases stayed unmatched. Per germline, CDR1 SGHAT and CDR2 FQNNGV. The CDR3 is 16 amino acids. The CDR3: CASSPGLAGGYNEQFF. The CDR3 region has the DNA TGTGCCAGCAGCCCCGGTCTAGCGGGGGGTTACAATGAGCAGTTCTTC.

The chain employs TRBV2 and TRBJ2-2, with a weak D call TRBD1 (6 bases). V shed 2 bases and J shed 0 bases, with 10 bases lying between them. CDR3 length: 16 amino acids. Germline loops: CDR1 SNHLY, CDR2 FYNNEI. In DNA, the CDR3 is TGTGCCAGCAGTGAAAGGACAGCGACGAACACCGGGGAGCTGTTTTTT. It codes for CASSERTATNTGELFF.